This T cell receptor beta chain was observed in a study of control samples from healthy donors and cancer patients. This CDR3 has 15 amino acids. Germline V CDR1 and CDR2: SEHNR, FQNEAQ (reference sequence). V gave up 4 bases and J gave up 2 bases, with 12 bases separating them. The assay was immunoSEQ multiplex PCR, and TCRdb's table has in-frame clones only and misses some. The data show 150,000 to 200,000 clones, with around 88% seen just once and 1.5% to 2% held by the top ten. The receptor's source is a young man in good health. The chain recombines TRBV7-9 with TRBJ1-5; possibly TRBD1 for D (6 bases). The sequenced sample consisted of blood. CDR3 DNA: TGTGCCAGCAGCTCAACAGGGAAGGGCAATCAGCCCCAGCATTTT. Amino acid sequence: CASSSTGKGNQPQHF.